The 8 T cell receptor beta chains below all came from one sample that was sequenced in a study of HIV-infected patients and healthy controls. Antiretroviral therapy had run roughly three months, about 14 weeks, before follow-up blood collection. No cell fractionation was done, so the repertoire covers all unsorted peripheral blood T cells. About 540 ng RNA was reverse transcribed with alpha and beta constant-region primers. Alpha and beta chain libraries were made separately by chain-specific third strand synthesis with multiplexing indices. TCRdb reprocessed the 5' RACE reads via MiXCR and lists one record per CDR3 protein. The sample lists some 20,000 distinct CDR3 sequences, under 9.5% occurring once. The sequences come from blood, collected during antiretroviral therapy. The source is an adult with HIV infection.

This clonotype was seen repeatedly, ten times or more. The rearrangement uses TRBV7-9 and TRBJ2-1, with 11 bases that match TRBD2. The V gene end was trimmed by 4 bases and the J gene end by 0 bases; junction bases not matched to a gene: 11. Germline CDR1 and CDR2: SEHNR and FQNEAQ (reference sequence). This CDR3 contains 19 residues. The CDR3 sequence: CASSSRLAGPQSSYNEQFF. CDR3 DNA sequence: TGTGCCAGCAGCTCTCGACTAGCGGGGCCTCAGAGCTCCTACAATGAGCAGTTCTTC.

This clonotype came up many times. The chain uses TRBV6-5 and TRBJ1-4; tentative D call: TRBD1 (6 bases). CDR3 length: 15 residues. V was cut by 0 bases and J by 5 bases, with 10 bases left in between. The germline gives CDR1 MNHEY, CDR2 SVGAGI. CDR3 nucleotides: TGTGCCAGCAGTTACTCAGGGGGGATAAATGAAAAACTGTTTTTT. As protein: CASSYSGGINEKLFF.

This sequence joins TRBV19 and TRBJ1-1, with no clear D. This CDR3 comprises 13 residues. Trimming took off 7 bases at V and 1 base at J, with 10 bases between the two ends. CDR1 is LNHDA and CDR2 is SQIVND in the germline V gene (reference sequence). The DNA of the CDR3 is TGTGCCAGTACCCTCAGCCCGAACACTGAAGCTTTCTTT. Its translation: CASTLSPNTEAFF.

This clonotype was observed at least ten times. The rearrangement links TRBV6-2 or TRBV6-3 to TRBJ2-1, with 13 bases identical to TRBD2. After removal of 2 bases from V and 2 bases from J, the junction contained 15 bases not matched to a gene. CDR1 MNHEY and CDR2 SVGEGT come from the germline V gene. This CDR3 region has 21 residues. CDR3 protein: CASSYLLKGLAGRSAYNEQFF. Written as DNA, the CDR3 is TGTGCCAGCAGTTACCTACTAAAGGGACTAGCGGGAAGAAGCGCCTACAATGAGCAGTTCTTC.

This clonotype was observed many times. The chain recombines TRBV20-1 with TRBJ2-3; TRBD2 matches at 9 bases. CDR1 DFQATT and CDR2 SNEGSKA come from the germline V gene (reference sequence). V shed 0 bases, J shed 0 bases, and the junction held 10 bases outside the gene matches. The CDR3 covers 18 residues. The CDR3 DNA is TGCAGTGCTAGAGATAACCTAGCGGGGAACCCTAGCACAGATACGCAGTATTTT. This translates into CSARDNLAGNPSTDTQYF.

In this sample, this clonotype turned up many times. The chain employs TRBV7-6 and TRBJ2-7; 10 nucleotides align to TRBD1. V trimming: 1 base; J trimming: 0 bases; junction bases outside the gene matches: 3. The CDR3 covers 16 residues. Germline assignment: CDR1 SGHVS and CDR2 FNYEAQ. The CDR3 nucleotides are TGTGCCAGCAGCTTAGTAGGGACAGGGGTCTCCTACGAGCAGTACTTC. Its protein product is CASSLVGTGVSYEQYF. The entire variable domain, with the rest obtained from reference TRBV7-6 and TRBJ2-7, is as follows: GAGVSQSPRYKVTKRGQDVALRCDPISGHVSLYWYRQALGQGPEFLTYFNYEAQQDKSGLPNDRFSAERPEGSISTLTIQRTEQRDSAMYRCASSLVGTGVSYEQYFGPGTRLTVT.

This clonotype was recorded at least ten times. This chain uses TRBV3-1 with TRBJ1-2; TRBD1 matches 12 bases. V trimming: 4 bases; J trimming: 4 bases; junction bases outside the gene matches: 16. This CDR3 has 19 residues. CDR1 is LGHDT, CDR2 YNNKEL, per germline (reference sequence). CDR3 amino acids: CASSLPSAGTGGRGYGYTF. DNA for the CDR3: TGTGCCAGCAGCCTACCATCCGCCGGGACAGGGGGCCGAGGCTATGGCTACACCTTC.

This clonotype was observed many times. This rearrangement joins TRBV4-1 to TRBJ1-2; TRBD1 is a possible D gene (6 bases). V was cut by 1 base and J by 6 bases, with 12 bases left in between. The CDR3 length is 14 residues. Germline CDR1 is MGHRA and CDR2 is YSYEKL. The DNA of the CDR3 is TGCGCCAGCAGCCAAGGGCCCAGGGGAGATGGCTACACCTTC. Encoded protein: CASSQGPRGDGYTF.